The next 20 T cell receptor beta chains were all read from a single sample in a study of cytomegalovirus exposure and HLA in healthy donors. 60 Vbeta and 13 Jbeta primers were used in PCR. The data were produced by immunoSEQ multiplex PCR, yet TCRdb's version contains in-frame clones alone and is incomplete. The sample gives some 130,000 clones, roughly 62% of which show up once; roughly 1.6% is in the top ten. The sample comprised PBMCs. These receptors all stem from a man younger than 45 in good health and CMV-seropositive.

The rearrangement links TRBV6-6 to TRBJ1-1; D may be TRBD1 (6 bases). There are 14 residues in the CDR3. Trimming left V 5 bases short and J 0 bases short, with 10 bases between. CDR1 MNHNY and CDR2 SVGAGI come from the germline V gene (reference sequence). DNA for the CDR3: TGTGCCAGCAGTCGAGACAGGTTGAACACTGAAGCTTTCTTT. Protein sequence: CASSRDRLNTEAFF.

This clone was picked up a small number of times. This chain joins TRBV20-1 and TRBJ2-1, with a tentative D call TRBD1 (6 bases). The V and J ends lost 7 bases and 10 bases respectively, with 14 bases between them. This CDR3 contains 11 residues. The germline V gene has CDR1 DFQATT and CDR2 SNEGSKA (reference sequence). The CDR3 reads CSGGETGEQFF. CDR3 in DNA: TGCAGTGGGGGAGAGACAGGCGAGCAGTTCTTC.

The chain uses TRBV19 and TRBJ1-2; D unresolved. CDR3 length: 12 amino acids. In germline, CDR1 is LNHDA, CDR2 SQIVND (reference sequence). V dropped 2 bases and J dropped 7 bases, with 8 bases sitting between them. The DNA for the CDR3 is TGTGCCAGTAGTATACAGGAACGTGGCTACACCTTC. It specifies CASSIQERGYTF.

The CDR3, as DNA: TGTGCCAGCAGCCCCGTAGTGGCGGGTTTTGGTCAAGAGCAGTTCTTC. Translation gives CASSPVVAGFGQEQFF. The chain carries TRBV7-6 and TRBJ2-1; possible D gene TRBD2, 5 bases. Trimming cost V 5 bases and J 10 bases, with 24 bases left between them. CDR3 length: 16 amino acids. Germline CDR1 SGHVS, CDR2 FNYEAQ.

This clone was detected only a few times. The chain has TRBV5-4 and TRBJ1-1; tentative D call: TRBD1 (5 bases). V dropped 4 bases and J dropped 0 bases, with 13 bases sitting between them. Germline-derived CDR1 and CDR2 are SGHNT and YYREEE (reference sequence). The length of the CDR3 is 15 residues. CDR3 residues: CASSATGGMNTEAFF. Here the CDR3 DNA reads TGTGCCAGCAGCGCCACTGGGGGGATGAACACTGAAGCTTTCTTT.

V and J are TRBV6-5 and TRBJ1-2; D is perhaps TRBD1 (6 bases). Germline assignment: CDR1 MNHEY and CDR2 SVGAGI. The CDR3 is 15 residues long. V lost 6 bases and J 3 bases, leaving 17 bases between the germline ends. CDR3 bases: TGTGCCAGCAGCCGCACCGGGACACGGGACTATGGCTACACCTTC. Translation: CASSRTGTRDYGYTF.

The table lists this clone with a few counts. The rearrangement links TRBV5-4 to TRBJ1-1; 10 bases align to TRBD1. The V and J ends lost 1 base and 0 bases, in that order; junction bases with no gene match: 3. Germline CDR1 is SGHNT and CDR2 is YYREEE (reference sequence). The CDR3 length is 16 residues. CDR3: CASSLSGQGVNTEAFF. CDR3 DNA sequence: TGTGCCAGCAGCTTGAGTGGACAGGGGGTGAACACTGAAGCTTTCTTT. The full variable domain, with the rest looked up from reference TRBV5-4 and TRBJ1-1, is ETGVTQSPTHLIKTRGQQVTLRCSSQSGHNTVSWYQQALGQGPQFIFQYYREEENGRGNFPPRFSGLQFPNYSSELNVNALELDDSALYLCASSLSGQGVNTEAFFGQGTRLTVV.

This clone was picked up a small number of times. V usage is TRBV5-4 and J usage is TRBJ1-1, with TRBD1 matching over 8 bases. CDR1 SGHNT and CDR2 YYREEE come from the germline V gene (reference sequence). After removal of 0 bases from V and 5 bases from J, the junction contained 3 bases not matched to a gene. The CDR3 totals 14 residues. CDR3 region: CASSLEQGETEAFF. Here the CDR3 DNA reads TGTGCCAGCAGCTTGGAACAGGGGGAAACTGAAGCTTTCTTT.

The chain recombines TRBV4-1 with TRBJ2-1, with 8 bases matching TRBD2. Germline CDR1 is MGHRA and CDR2 is YSYEKL. CDR3 size: 15 residues. Trimming at V came to 0 bases and at J to 15 bases, leaving 13 bases not matched to a gene. CDR3 DNA: TGCGCCAGCAGCCAAGAAAGGACACGACCAGCGGGGGTGTTCTTC. Translated, it gives CASSQERTRPAGVFF.

The gene calls are TRBV30 and TRBJ1-1, with D hard to call. The CDR3 has 12 residues. The V gene lost 7 bases and the J gene lost 4 bases, with 13 bases spanning the gap. Looked up from germline, CDR1 is GTSNPN and CDR2 is SVGIG (reference sequence). The CDR3 coding sequence is TGTGCCTCACAGACCACGCGCACTGAAGCTTTCTTT. It specifies CASQTTRTEAFF. Full variable domain (missing parts from reference TRBV30 and TRBJ1-1): SQTIHQWPATLVQPVGSPLSLECTVEGTSNPNLYWYRQAAGRGLQLLFYSVGIGQISSEVPQNLSASRPQDRQFILSSKKLLLSDSGFYLCASQTTRTEAFFGQGTRLTVV.

This chain uses TRBV7-9 with TRBJ2-1, with 7 positions matching TRBD1. This CDR3 comprises 17 residues. Germline CDR1 reads SEHNR; CDR2 reads FQNEAQ (reference sequence). Trimming at V came to 5 bases and at J to 2 bases, leaving 12 bases not matched to a gene. This CDR3 is CASSETWAQGAYNEQFF. The CDR3 region has the DNA TGTGCCAGCAGCGAGACTTGGGCCCAGGGGGCCTACAATGAGCAGTTCTTC.

CDR3 residues: CASSQALEGYEQYF. Here the CDR3 DNA reads TGTGCCAGCAGCCAAGCCCTAGAGGGCTACGAGCAGTACTTC. The chain uses TRBV6-5 and TRBJ2-7; D is possibly TRBD2 (5 bases). Germline loops: CDR1 MNHEY, CDR2 SVGAGI. The CDR3 consists of 14 residues. V lost 6 bases and J 3 bases, leaving 15 bases between the germline ends.

The V call is TRBV6-5, the J call TRBJ1-2; 12 bases fit TRBD1. Germline V CDR1 and CDR2: MNHEY, SVGAGI. This CDR3 is built from 14 residues. V trimming: 5 bases; J trimming: 8 bases; junction bases outside the gene matches: 6. CDR3 loop: CASSEGQGAGGYTF. CDR3 nucleotide sequence: TGTGCCAGCAGTGAGGGACAGGGGGCTGGGGGCTACACCTTC.

The J gene is TRBJ2-7, the V gene TRBV6-1; TRBD1 matches at 9 bases. The ends lost 2 bases at V and 7 bases at J; junction bases unmatched: 9. Germline values: CDR1 MNHNS, CDR2 SASEGT. The CDR3 has 15 amino acids. CDR3 amino acids: CASSELDRGLTEQYF. CDR3 coding DNA: TGTGCCAGCAGTGAATTGGACAGGGGTCTGACAGAGCAGTACTTC.

In this sample, this clone turned up a few times. The V call is TRBV5-8, the J call TRBJ1-4; no clear D. Germline V gene data show CDR1 as SGHTS and CDR2 as YDEGEE. This CDR3 is 13 amino acids long. V lost 2 bases and J 2 bases, leaving 4 bases between the germline ends. This chain's CDR3 is CASSFGTNEKLFF. CDR3 DNA sequence: TGTGCCAGCAGCTTCGGTACTAATGAAAAACTGTTTTTT.

This clone was seen a single time. The gene calls are TRBV28 and TRBJ1-5; D may be TRBD1 (6 bases). Germline CDR1 is MDHEN and CDR2 is SYDVKM. This CDR3 comprises 18 residues. V dropped 4 bases and J dropped 3 bases, with 22 bases sitting between them. The CDR3 protein is CASSSSTGLGAINQPQHF. The CDR3 DNA sequence: TGTGCCAGCAGTTCCTCAACAGGGCTAGGGGCGATCAATCAGCCCCAGCATTTT.

The gene calls are TRBV19 and TRBJ2-3; D remains unclear. CDR3 length: 13 amino acids. Trimming removed 9 bases at V and 2 bases at J, with 12 bases between. Germline CDR1 reads LNHDA; CDR2 reads SQIVND (reference sequence). DNA for the CDR3: TGTGCCAGCAGAGACTCGACCACAGATACGCAGTATTTT. Encoded protein: CASRDSTTDTQYF.

This chain links TRBV6-1 with TRBJ2-6, with D unresolved. Germline lookup yields CDR1 MNHNS and CDR2 SASEGT. CDR3 length: 15 residues. The V and J ends lost 3 bases and 0 bases respectively, with 6 bases between them. The CDR3 DNA follows: TGTGCCAGCAGTGATCAGTACTCTGGGGCCAACGTCCTGACTTTC. This encodes CASSDQYSGANVLTF.

The gene calls are TRBV6-5 and TRBJ2-7; the match to TRBD2 covers 9 bases. Germline V gene lookup returns CDR1 MNHEY and CDR2 SVGAGI. CDR3 length: 15 residues. Losses at the gene ends were 0 bases for V and 0 bases for J; bases not matched to a gene: 0. For the CDR3, the DNA is TGTGCCAGCAGTTACTCGGGACTAGCCTCCTACGAGCAGTACTTC. This codes for CASSYSGLASYEQYF.

This clone was seen only a few times. The V call is TRBV19, the J call TRBJ1-3, with D unclear. From germline, CDR1 is LNHDA and CDR2 SQIVND (reference sequence). Deletions cut 9 bases from V and 4 bases from J, with 10 bases between. The CDR3 contains 12 residues. This CDR3 reads CASGVLGNTIYF. CDR3 DNA: TGTGCCAGCGGGGTCTTAGGAAACACCATATATTTT.